This TCR beta chain was sequenced for a study of T cells in localized non-small cell lung cancer. Notes on the study in general: Higher blood T cell density went with longer overall survival. Sequencing, confined to only one tumor region, leaves heterogeneity possible. Adjacent lung tissue had a median 57 of the top 100 clones found in the tumor.

Trimming cost V 6 bases and J 4 bases; bases outside gene matches: 3. CDR1 and CDR2 from the germline V gene are ENHRY and SYGVKD. This CDR3 is 13 amino acids long. As to this clone: The antigen remains undetermined.

Assay: immunoSEQ multiplex PCR; the TCRdb copy retains only in-frame clones and omits some. The sample has about 77,000 clones; 70% to 90% are singletons. The sequence was collected from a woman aged 40-70 years with stage I squamous cell lung carcinoma. This chain links TRBV10-3 with TRBJ2-5; 9 bases agree with TRBD2. Here the sequenced sample was peripheral blood, taken before any cancer treatment. Here the CDR3 reads CAISPSGAETQYF. The CDR3 DNA follows: TGTGCCATCAGCCCTAGCGGGGCAGAGACCCAGTACTTC.